This TCR beta chain was observed in a study of shared T cell receptors in the human thymus. Clones were read by immunoSEQ multiplex PCR, and TCRdb kept only the in-frame ones, dropping some. The sample carries some 640,000 clones, approximately 89% recorded once. V was shortened by 7 bases and J by 0 bases, with 16 bases between the two germline ends. From germline, CDR1 is SEHNR and CDR2 FQNEAQ (reference sequence). The CDR3 extends over 17 amino acids. In addition, the sample was reused for a study of human thymus T cells. Per that paper: V and J gene usage appeared biased in thymic and blood repertoires.

The origin of this receptor is a boy in the first two years of life with a congenital heart defect. Input material: thymocytes. This chain uses TRBV7-9 with TRBJ2-6, with D possibly being TRBD2 (5 bases). The CDR3 region is CASTSSGTYSGANVLTF. In DNA, the CDR3 is TGTGCCAGCACCTCTTCGGGAACCTACTCTGGGGCCAACGTCCTGACTTTC. Filled out from reference TRBV7-9 and TRBJ2-6, the complete variable domain reads DTGVSQNPRHKITKRGQNVTFRCDPISEHNRLYWYRQTLGQGPEFLTYFQNEAQLEKSRLLSDRFSAERPKGSFSTLEIQRTEQGDSAMYLCASTSSGTYSGANVLTFGAGSRLTVL.